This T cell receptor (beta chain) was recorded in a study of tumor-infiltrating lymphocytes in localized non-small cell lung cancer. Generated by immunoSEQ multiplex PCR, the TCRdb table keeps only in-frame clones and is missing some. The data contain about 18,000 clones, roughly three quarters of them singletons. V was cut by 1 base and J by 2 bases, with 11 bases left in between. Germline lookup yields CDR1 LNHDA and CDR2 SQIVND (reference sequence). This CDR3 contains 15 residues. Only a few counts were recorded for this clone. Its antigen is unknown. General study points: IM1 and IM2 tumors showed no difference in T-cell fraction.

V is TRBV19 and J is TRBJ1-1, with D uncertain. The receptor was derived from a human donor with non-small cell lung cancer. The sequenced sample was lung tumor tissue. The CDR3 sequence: CASSIVASRNTEAFF. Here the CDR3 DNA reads TGTGCCAGTAGTATAGTTGCATCCCGTAACACTGAAGCTTTCTTT.